The T cell receptor (beta chain) described here comes from a study of T cell clonality in common variable immunodeficiency. General study findings and limits: CVID subjects had higher TCRbeta clonality than healthy controls, most marked in about a third. Reportedly, TCR beta sequences from common variable immunodeficiency showed fewer deletions and N-nucleotide insertions. What drives increased CVID clonality needs T cell subpopulation sequencing.

All CVID subjects were on immunoglobulin replacement for at least one year. Germline CDR1 reads KGHSH; CDR2 reads LQKENI. The CDR3 is 13 residues long. V lost 3 bases and J lost 2, with 6 bases in between. Sequencing input was equivalent genomic DNA from CVID and controls. Profiling relied on immunoSEQ multiplex PCR, and the TCRdb table lists in-frame clones only, not all of them. This repertoire includes several thousand clones. Concerning this clone: Its antigen is as yet unknown. The read is 3 residues too short to cover the CDR3 end, so that end is filled in from the germline J gene. This sample includes further DNA sequences coding for the same CDR3.

This chain links TRBV18 with TRBJ2-3, with a weak D call TRBD2 (6 bases). This receptor was taken from a human donor with common variable immunodeficiency. The sample consisted of peripheral blood mononuclear cells. CDR3 DNA, as far as it was read: TGTGCCAGCTCACCGGGACTCACAGATACG. It is translated as CASSPGLTDT. The entire CDR3 protein reads CASSPGLTDTQYF.